The clone carrying this TCR beta chain has just a few counts. Its specificity is not known. Produced via immunoSEQ multiplex PCR; TCRdb's table is partial and in-frame only. The table shows more than 55,000 clones, with more than 60% occurring only once. The sample comes from a study of T cell responses to AZD1222 COVID-19 vaccine. Study observations and caveats: Donors skewed white British and female; clonal diversity was possibly underestimated. Increases in Spike-specific TCR breadth and depth were seen after two AZD1222 doses. Spike-wide vaccine-associated CD4 TCRs dominated at 160-218 and 743-854. Within unmutated variant regions lay the reported targets of nearly half of spike-specific TCRs.

The receptor's source is an adult who received the AZD1222 COVID-19 vaccine. The source material was peripheral blood, sampled 28 days after the second AZD1222 dose.

This chain's CDR3 is CASSLEVTGQETQYF. As DNA, the CDR3 is TGTGCCAGCAGCTTAGAAGTGACAGGCCAAGAGACCCAGTACTTC. The V and J genes are TRBV7-9 and TRBJ2-5, with a tentative D call TRBD1 (6 bases). This CDR3 has 15 residues. V was pared by 1 base and J by 1 base, with 10 bases between. Germline CDR1 and CDR2: SEHNR and FQNEAQ (reference sequence).